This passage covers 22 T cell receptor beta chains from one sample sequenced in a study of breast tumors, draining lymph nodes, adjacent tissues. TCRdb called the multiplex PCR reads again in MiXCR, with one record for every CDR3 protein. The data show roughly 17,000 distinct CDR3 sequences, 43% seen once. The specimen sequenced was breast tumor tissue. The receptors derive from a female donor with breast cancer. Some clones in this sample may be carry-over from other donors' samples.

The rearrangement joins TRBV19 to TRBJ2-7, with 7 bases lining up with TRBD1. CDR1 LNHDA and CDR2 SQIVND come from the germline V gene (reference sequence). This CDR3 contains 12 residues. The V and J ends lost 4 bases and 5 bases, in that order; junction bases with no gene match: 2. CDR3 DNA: TGTGCCAGTAGTACCGGGACAGACGAGCAGTACTTC. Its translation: CASSTGTDEQYF.

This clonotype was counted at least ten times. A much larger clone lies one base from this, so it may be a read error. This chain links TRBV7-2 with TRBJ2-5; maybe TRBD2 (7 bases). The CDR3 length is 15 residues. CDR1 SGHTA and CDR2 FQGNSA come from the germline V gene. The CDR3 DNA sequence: TGTGCCAGTACCCTAACCTGGGGGGGCGCCAAGACCCAGCACTTC. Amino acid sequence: CASTLTWGGAKTQHF. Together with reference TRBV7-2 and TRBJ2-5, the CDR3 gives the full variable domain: GAGVSQSPSNKVTEKGKDVELRCDPISGHTALYWYRQSLGQGLEFLIYFQGNSAPDKSGLPSDRFSAERTGGSVSTLTIQRTQQEDSAVYLCASTLTWGGAKTQHFGPGTRLLVL.

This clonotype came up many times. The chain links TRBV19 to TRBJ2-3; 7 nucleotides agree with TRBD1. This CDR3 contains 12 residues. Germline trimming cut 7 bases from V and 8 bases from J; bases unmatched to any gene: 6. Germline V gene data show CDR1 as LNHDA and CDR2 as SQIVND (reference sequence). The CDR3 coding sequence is TGTGCCAGTATGGGACAGCACGGTACGCAGTATTTT. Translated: CASMGQHGTQYF.

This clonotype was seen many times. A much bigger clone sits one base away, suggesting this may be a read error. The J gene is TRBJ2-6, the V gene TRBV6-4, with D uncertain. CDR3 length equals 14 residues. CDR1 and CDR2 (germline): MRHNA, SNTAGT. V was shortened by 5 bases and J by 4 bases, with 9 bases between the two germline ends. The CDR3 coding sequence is TGTGCCAGCAGTCAAGGGTCCGGGGCCAACGTCCTGACTTTC. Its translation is CASSQGSGANVLTF.

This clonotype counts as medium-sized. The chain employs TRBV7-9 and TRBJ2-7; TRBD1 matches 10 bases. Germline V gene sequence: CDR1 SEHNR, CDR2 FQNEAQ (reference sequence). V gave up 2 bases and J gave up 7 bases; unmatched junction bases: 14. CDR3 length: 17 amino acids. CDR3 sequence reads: CASSLRGGVGTGEEQYF. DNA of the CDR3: TGTGCCAGCAGCTTAAGGGGGGGGGTGGGGACAGGGGAGGAGCAGTACTTC.

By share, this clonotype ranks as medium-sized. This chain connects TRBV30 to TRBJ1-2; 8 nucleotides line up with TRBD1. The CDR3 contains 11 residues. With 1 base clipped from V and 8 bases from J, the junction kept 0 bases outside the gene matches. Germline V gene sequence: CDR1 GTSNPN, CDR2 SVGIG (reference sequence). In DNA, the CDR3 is TGTGCCTGGAGTGCAGGGGGCGGCTACACCTTC. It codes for CAWSAGGGYTF.

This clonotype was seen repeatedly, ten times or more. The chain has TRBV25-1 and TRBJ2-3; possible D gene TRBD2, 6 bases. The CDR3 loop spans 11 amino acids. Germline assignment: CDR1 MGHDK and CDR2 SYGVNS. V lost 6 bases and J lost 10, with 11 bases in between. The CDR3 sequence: CASSWGGPQYF. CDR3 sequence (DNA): TGTGCCAGCAGCTGGGGAGGACCGCAGTATTTT.

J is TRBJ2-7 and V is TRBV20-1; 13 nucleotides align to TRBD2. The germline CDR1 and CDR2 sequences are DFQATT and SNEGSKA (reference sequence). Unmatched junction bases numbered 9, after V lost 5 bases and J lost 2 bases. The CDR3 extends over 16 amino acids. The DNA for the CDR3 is TGCAGTGCTCGGACTAGCGGGAGTTCGTCCCCCTACGAGCAGTACTTC. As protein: CSARTSGSSSPYEQYF.

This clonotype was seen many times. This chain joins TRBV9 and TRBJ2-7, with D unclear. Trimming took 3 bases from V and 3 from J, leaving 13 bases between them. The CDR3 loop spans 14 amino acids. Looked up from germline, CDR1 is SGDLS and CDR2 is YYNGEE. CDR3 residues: CASSETPNHYEQYF. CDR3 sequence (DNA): TGTGCCAGCAGCGAGACCCCCAACCACTACGAGCAGTACTTC.

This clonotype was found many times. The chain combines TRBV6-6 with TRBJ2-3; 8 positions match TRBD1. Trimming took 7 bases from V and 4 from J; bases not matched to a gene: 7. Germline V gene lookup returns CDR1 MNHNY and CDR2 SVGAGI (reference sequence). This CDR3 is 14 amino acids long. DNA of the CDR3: TGTGCCAGCAACAGGGGGACCGGGGCAGATACGCAGTATTTT. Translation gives CASNRGTGADTQYF.

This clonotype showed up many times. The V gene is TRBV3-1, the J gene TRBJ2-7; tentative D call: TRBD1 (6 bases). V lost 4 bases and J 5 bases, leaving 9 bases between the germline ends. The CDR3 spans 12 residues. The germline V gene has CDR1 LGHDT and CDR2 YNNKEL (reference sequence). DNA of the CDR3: TGTGCCAGCAGCCGAACAGGGAACGAGCAGTACTTC. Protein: CASSRTGNEQYF.

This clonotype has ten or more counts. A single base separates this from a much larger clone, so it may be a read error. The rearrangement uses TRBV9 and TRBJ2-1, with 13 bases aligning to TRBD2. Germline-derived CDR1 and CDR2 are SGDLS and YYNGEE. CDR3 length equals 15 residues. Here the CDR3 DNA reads TGTGCCAGCAGCGCTAGGACTAGCGGGAGTTATGAGCCGTTCTTC. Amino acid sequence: CASSARTSGSYEPFF. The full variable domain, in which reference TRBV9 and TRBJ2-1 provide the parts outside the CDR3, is DSGVTQTPKHLITATGQRVTLRCSPRSGDLSVYWYQQSLDQGLQFLIQYYNGEERAKGNILERFSAQQFPDLHSELNLSSLELGDSALYFCASSARTSGSYEPFFGPGTRLTVL.

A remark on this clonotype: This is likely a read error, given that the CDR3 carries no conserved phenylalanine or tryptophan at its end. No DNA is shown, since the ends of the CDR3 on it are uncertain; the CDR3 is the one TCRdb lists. The chain's CDR3 is CALRPNTGELFT. The chain links TRBV7-9 to TRBJ2-2. CDR1 is SEHNR, CDR2 FQNEAQ, per germline (reference sequence). The CDR3 region is 12 residues in length, termini included.

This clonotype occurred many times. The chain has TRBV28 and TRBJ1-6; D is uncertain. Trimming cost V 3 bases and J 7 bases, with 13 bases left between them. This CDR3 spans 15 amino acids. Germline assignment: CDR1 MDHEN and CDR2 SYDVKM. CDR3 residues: CASSFLGVYNSPLHF. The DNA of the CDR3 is TGTGCCAGCAGTTTCCTCGGGGTATACAATTCACCCCTCCACTTT.

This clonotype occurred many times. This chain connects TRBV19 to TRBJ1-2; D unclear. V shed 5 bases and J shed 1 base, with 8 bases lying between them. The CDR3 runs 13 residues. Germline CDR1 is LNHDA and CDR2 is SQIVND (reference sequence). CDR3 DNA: TGTGCCAGTAGTTCACAGATTAACTATGGCTACACCTTC. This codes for CASSSQINYGYTF.

For the CDR3, the DNA is TGTGCCACCCTGAGGAGGGTAAATGAGCAGTTCTTC. Its translation: CATLRRVNEQFF. The genes are TRBV24-1 and TRBJ2-1, with a possible D match to TRBD2 (6 bases). In germline, CDR1 is KGHDR, CDR2 SFDVKD. The CDR3 sequence is 12 residues long. V lost 9 bases and J 7 bases, leaving 12 bases between the germline ends.

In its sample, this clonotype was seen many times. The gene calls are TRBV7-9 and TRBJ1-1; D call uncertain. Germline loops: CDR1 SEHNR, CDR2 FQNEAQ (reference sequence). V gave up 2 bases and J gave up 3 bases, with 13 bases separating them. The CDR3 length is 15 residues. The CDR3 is CASSLQSGDHTEAFF. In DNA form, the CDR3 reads TGTGCCAGCAGCTTACAGTCCGGGGATCACACTGAAGCTTTCTTT.

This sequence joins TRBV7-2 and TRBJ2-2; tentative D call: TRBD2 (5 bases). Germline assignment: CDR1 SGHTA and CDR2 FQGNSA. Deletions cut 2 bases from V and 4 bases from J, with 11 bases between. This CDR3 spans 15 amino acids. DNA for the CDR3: TGTGCCAGCAGCTTATACGTGGGGAGCACCGGGGAGCTGTTTTTT. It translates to CASSLYVGSTGELFF. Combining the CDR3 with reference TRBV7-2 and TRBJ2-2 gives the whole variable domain GAGVSQSPSNKVTEKGKDVELRCDPISGHTALYWYRQSLGQGLEFLIYFQGNSAPDKSGLPSDRFSAERTGGSVSTLTIQRTQQEDSAVYLCASSLYVGSTGELFFGEGSRLTVL.

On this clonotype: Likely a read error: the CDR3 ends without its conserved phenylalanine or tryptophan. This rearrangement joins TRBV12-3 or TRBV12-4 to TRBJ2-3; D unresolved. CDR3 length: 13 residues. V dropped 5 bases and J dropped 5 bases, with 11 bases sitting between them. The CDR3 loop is CASSPRAVDTQYL. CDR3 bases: TGTGCCAGCAGTCCCCGGGCCGTAGATACGCAGTATCTT.

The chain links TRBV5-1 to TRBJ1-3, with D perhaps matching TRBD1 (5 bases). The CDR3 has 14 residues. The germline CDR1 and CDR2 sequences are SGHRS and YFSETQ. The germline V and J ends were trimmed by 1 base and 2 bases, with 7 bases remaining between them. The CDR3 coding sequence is TGCGCCAGCAGCTTGACAGGACCTGGAAACACCATATATTTT. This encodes CASSLTGPGNTIYF.

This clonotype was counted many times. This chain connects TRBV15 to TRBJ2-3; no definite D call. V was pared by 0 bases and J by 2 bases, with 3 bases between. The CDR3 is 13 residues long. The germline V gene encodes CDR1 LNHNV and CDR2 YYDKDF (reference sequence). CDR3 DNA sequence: TGTGCCACCAGCAGAGACTTCACAGATACGCAGTATTTT. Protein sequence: CATSRDFTDTQYF.

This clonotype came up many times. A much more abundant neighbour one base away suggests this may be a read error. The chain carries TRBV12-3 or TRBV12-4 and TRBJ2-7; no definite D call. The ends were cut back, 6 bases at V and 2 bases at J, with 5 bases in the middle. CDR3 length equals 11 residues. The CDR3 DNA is TGTGCCAGCAGCATCGCCTACGAGCAGTACTTC. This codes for CASSIAYEQYF.